This TCR beta chain was captured in a study of T-cell reconstitution after alpha-beta-depleted transplantation in children. This clonotype was picked up a small number of times. The CDR3 contains 14 residues. The germline gives CDR1 DFQATT, CDR2 SNEGSKA (reference sequence). The ends lost 6 bases at V and 4 bases at J; junction bases unmatched: 11. The authors prepared the TCRbeta library with unique molecular identifiers. TCRdb used MiXCR to reprocess the PCR reads, holding one entry per CDR3 protein. Of 380,000 or so distinct CDR3 sequences listed, about an eighth were seen once; the top ten hold 3.5% to 4.5%.

The TCR comes from a human donor who donated a stem cell graft to a child with Fanconi anemia. The chain uses TRBV20-1 and TRBJ2-5, with 7 nucleotides matching TRBD2. The sample in question was PBMCs, obtained from the stem cell graft. As DNA, the CDR3 is TGCAGTGCCTCCCGGGGAGGGAGATTAGAGACCCAGTACTTC. Translated: CSASRGGRLETQYF.